These 20 T cell receptor beta chains originate from one sample sequenced in a study of blood T cell repertoires in COVID-19. The repertoire was sequenced with immunoSEQ multiplex PCR; TCRdb's copy has only in-frame clones and lacks some. This table has about 200,000 clones, approximately 90% appearing once. Sequenced material: PBMCs or T cells enriched from blood (not recorded which). All receptors derive from a young woman who had recovered from COVID-19.

This CDR3 is CASSLGQGPRNEQFF. CDR3 nucleotides: TGTGCCAGCAGCCTAGGACAGGGGCCTCGCAATGAGCAGTTCTTC. The chain recombines TRBV7-2 with TRBJ2-1, with 9 bases fitting TRBD1. The germline gives CDR1 SGHTA, CDR2 FQGNSA. This CDR3 has 15 residues. The trim removed 5 bases at V and 6 bases at J, leaving 8 bases unmatched.

The chain couples TRBV24-1 to TRBJ2-1, with D hard to call. The length of the CDR3 is 13 residues. Germline CDR1 reads KGHDR; CDR2 reads SFDVKD. V dropped 4 bases and J dropped 5 bases, with 8 bases sitting between them. The CDR3: CATSDFVHNEQFF. CDR3 DNA sequence: TGTGCCACCAGTGACTTCGTCCACAATGAGCAGTTCTTC.

This clone was seen a single time. The chain employs TRBV19 and TRBJ1-5; tentative D call: TRBD1 (5 bases). From germline, CDR1 is LNHDA and CDR2 SQIVND (reference sequence). The germline V and J ends were trimmed by 3 bases and 3 bases, with 9 bases remaining between them. The CDR3 totals 14 residues. This chain's CDR3 is CASSITGPNQPQHF. The CDR3 DNA sequence: TGTGCCAGTAGTATTACAGGTCCCAATCAGCCCCAGCATTTT.

The V gene is TRBV29-1, the J gene TRBJ1-5; no definite D call. Germline V lookup: CDR1 SQVTM, CDR2 ANQGSEA. V lost 0 bases to trimming and J lost 5 bases, with 5 bases between them. CDR3 length: 12 amino acids. The chain's CDR3 is CSVEEGDQPQHF. Here the CDR3 DNA reads TGCAGCGTTGAAGAGGGAGATCAGCCCCAGCATTTT.

The chain couples TRBV7-9 to TRBJ2-7; D unresolved. Trimming pared 1 base from V and 7 bases from J, leaving 11 bases between. This CDR3 region has 13 residues. Germline V gene data show CDR1 as SEHNR and CDR2 as FQNEAQ (reference sequence). CDR3 coding DNA: TGTGCCAGCAGCTTAGTAAATTCGGGTGAGCAGTACTTC. Protein sequence: CASSLVNSGEQYF.

Written as DNA, the CDR3 is TGTGCCAGCTCCGGGGTGGGCACTGAAGCTTTCTTT. Protein sequence: CASSGVGTEAFF. The rearrangement links TRBV9 to TRBJ1-1; no definite D call. The V end was cut by 7 bases, the J end by 4 bases, with 11 bases between. The length of the CDR3 is 12 residues. The germline gives CDR1 SGDLS, CDR2 YYNGEE.

V usage is TRBV7-9 and J usage is TRBJ1-6; 9 bases are a match to TRBD1. V lost 4 bases and J lost 8; bases outside the gene matches: 15. The V gene's germline CDR1 is SEHNR and CDR2 FQNEAQ (reference sequence). There are 18 residues in the CDR3. The CDR3 protein is CASSSPKGGTGNYSPLHF. DNA for the CDR3: TGTGCCAGCAGCTCACCGAAGGGGGGGACAGGGAATTATTCACCCCTCCACTTT. The entire variable domain, with the rest obtained from reference TRBV7-9 and TRBJ1-6, is as follows: DTGVSQNPRHKITKRGQNVTFRCDPISEHNRLYWYRQTLGQGPEFLTYFQNEAQLEKSRLLSDRFSAERPKGSFSTLEIQRTEQGDSAMYLCASSSPKGGTGNYSPLHFGNGTRLTVT.

The V and J genes are TRBV5-6 and TRBJ1-6; 8 nucleotides match TRBD1. V lost 4 bases, J lost 7 bases, and 13 bases stayed unmatched. Germline values: CDR1 SGHDT, CDR2 YYEEEE. CDR3 length equals 17 residues. The CDR3 nucleotides are TGTGCCAGCAGCACACCGACAGGGGAGTTTCCCAATTCACCCCTCCACTTT. As protein: CASSTPTGEFPNSPLHF.

The J gene is TRBJ2-3, the V gene TRBV19; 8 bases align to TRBD2. CDR1 is LNHDA, CDR2 SQIVND, per germline (reference sequence). This CDR3 is built from 16 residues. Trimming at V came to 1 base and at J to 7 bases, leaving 10 bases not matched to a gene. CDR3 DNA: TGTGCCAGTAGTATAGGTAGCGGGGAGCTCGCATATACGCAGTATTTT. The encoded protein is CASSIGSGELAYTQYF.

The chain joins TRBV2 to TRBJ2-7; no clear D gene. The CDR3 is made up of 12 amino acids. V lost 3 bases and J lost 6, with 9 bases in between. Germline V gene lookup returns CDR1 SNHLY and CDR2 FYNNEI. CDR3 nucleotides: TGTGCCAGCAGTGATCCACCCGGCGAGCAGTACTTC. Translated, it gives CASSDPPGEQYF.

A note on this clone: The sample contains more than one DNA sequence encoding this CDR3. This sequence joins TRBV5-1 and TRBJ2-7; D is undetermined. Germline CDR1 and CDR2: SGHRS and YFSETQ. The CDR3 totals 11 residues. Deletions cut 3 bases from V and 3 bases from J, with 4 bases between. The CDR3 loop reads CASSSYYEQYF. The CDR3 DNA reads as TGCGCCAGCAGCTCCTACTACGAGCAGTACTTC.

The J gene is TRBJ1-1, the V gene TRBV11-2; D may be TRBD1 (6 bases). This CDR3 has 17 residues. V shed 5 bases and J shed 3 bases, with 22 bases lying between them. Germline V gives CDR1 SGHAT, CDR2 FQNNGV. CDR3 loop: CASSAGQPSTRDTEAFF. The CDR3 region has the DNA TGTGCCAGCAGCGCAGGACAGCCCTCCACAAGGGACACTGAAGCTTTCTTT. Supplemented by reference TRBV11-2 and TRBJ1-1, the full variable domain reads EAGVAQSPRYKIIEKRQSVAFWCNPISGHATLYWYQQILGQGPKLLIQFQNNGVVDDSQLPKDRFSAERLKGVDSTLKIQPAKLEDSAVYLCASSAGQPSTRDTEAFFGQGTRLTVV.

DNA for the CDR3: TGTGCCAGTAGAGACAGGGAAACATCACCCCTCCACTTT. The encoded protein is CASRDRETSPLHF. The chain is built from TRBV19 and TRBJ1-6; 7 positions agree with TRBD1. Germline V gene data show CDR1 as LNHDA and CDR2 as SQIVND (reference sequence). The CDR3 length is 13 residues. V shed 6 bases, J shed 10 bases, and the junction held 6 bases outside the gene matches.

This chain uses TRBV7-2 with TRBJ2-2; weak D call: TRBD1 (5 bases). CDR1 and CDR2 (germline): SGHTA, FQGNSA. This CDR3 is built from 15 residues. Trimming took off 5 bases at V and 1 base at J, with 11 bases between the two ends. DNA of the CDR3: TGTGCCAGCAGCCTATTTACAGGGAACACCGGGGAGCTGTTTTTT. Translation gives CASSLFTGNTGELFF.

CDR3 in amino acids: CASGLRPGQYNSPLHF. The DNA of the CDR3 is TGTGCTAGTGGTTTGCGTCCGGGACAATATAATTCACCCCTCCACTTT. V is TRBV12-5 and J is TRBJ1-6; D may be TRBD1 (6 bases). The germline CDR1 and CDR2 sequences are LGHNT and FRNRAP. With 2 bases removed from V and 4 bases from J, the gap between germline ends came to 12 bases. CDR3 size: 16 residues. The full variable domain, rest sourced from reference TRBV12-5 and TRBJ1-6, is DARVTQTPRHKVTEMGQEVTMRCQPILGHNTVFWYRQTMMQGLELLAYFRNRAPLDDSGMPKDRFSAEMPDATLATLKIQPSEPRDSAVYFCASGLRPGQYNSPLHFGNGTRLTVT.

This clone is a singleton in its sample. The chain combines TRBV7-2 with TRBJ2-7; 11 nucleotides agree with TRBD1. The CDR3 is made up of 16 amino acids. Germline trimming cut 5 bases from V and 4 bases from J; bases unmatched to any gene: 10. Germline V CDR1 and CDR2: SGHTA, FQGNSA. CDR3 amino acids: CASSPRAGTGGYEQYF. Here the CDR3 DNA reads TGTGCCAGCAGCCCTAGAGCCGGGACAGGGGGATACGAGCAGTACTTC.

The genes are TRBV5-4 and TRBJ1-2; D not certain. The CDR3 is made up of 13 amino acids. Germline loops: CDR1 SGHNT, CDR2 YYREEE (reference sequence). Trimming shortened V by 1 base and J by 5 bases, and 9 bases separated the two germline ends. CDR3 protein: CASSLLLSYGYTF. Written as DNA, the CDR3 is TGTGCCAGCAGCTTGCTTTTATCTTATGGCTACACCTTC.

This sequence joins TRBV30 and TRBJ1-4, with D tentatively TRBD1 (5 bases). The CDR3 sequence is 12 residues long. Looked up from germline, CDR1 is GTSNPN and CDR2 is SVGIG (reference sequence). The germline V and J ends were trimmed by 2 bases and 8 bases, with 9 bases remaining between them. This chain's CDR3 is CAWSQGAEKLFF. The DNA for the CDR3 is TGTGCCTGGAGTCAAGGGGCCGAAAAACTGTTTTTT.

This chain links TRBV29-1 with TRBJ2-5; perhaps TRBD1 as D (5 bases). CDR3 length: 13 amino acids. The germline V and J ends were trimmed by 5 bases and 2 bases, with 12 bases remaining between them. CDR1 SQVTM and CDR2 ANQGSEA come from the germline V gene. As DNA, the CDR3 is TGCAGCGTTTCCCGCAGGGTTCAAGAGACCCAGTACTTC. Translating it yields CSVSRRVQETQYF.

The chain couples TRBV11-1 to TRBJ2-4; TRBD1 matches 8 bases. Looked up from germline, CDR1 is SGHAT and CDR2 is FQDESV (reference sequence). Germline trimming cut 5 bases from V and 4 bases from J; bases unmatched to any gene: 4. This CDR3 spans 14 amino acids. DNA for the CDR3: TGTGCCAGCAGCCTAAGACAGGGGAAAAACATTCAGTACTTC. It specifies CASSLRQGKNIQYF.